One sample yielded the 2 T cell receptor beta chains listed below, sequenced in a study of T cells in Graves' hyperthyroidism and ophthalmopathy. Authors of the study amplified TCR beta CDR3 regions from RNA transcripts. The HTBI primer set drove a first-round RT-PCR of the TCR CDR3. Each CDR3 protein is one row after TCRdb ran MiXCR on the multiplex PCR reads. The sample holds some 460,000 distinct CDR3 sequences, around 14% seen once. The sequenced sample consisted of blood. These receptors all stem from a woman aged 18-29 years with Graves' hyperthyroidism.

This clonotype was detected ten times or more. The chain uses TRBV9 and TRBJ2-2; 7 bases are shared with TRBD2. The CDR3 sequence is 14 residues long. CDR1 and CDR2 (germline): SGDLS, YYNGEE. V trimming: 6 bases; J trimming: 4 bases; junction bases outside the gene matches: 6. The DNA of the CDR3 is TGTGCCAGCACGAGGGAGGGAGTCACCGGGGAGCTGTTTTTT. As protein: CASTREGVTGELFF.

Comment on this clonotype: One junction end does not reproduce the germline sequence, and a read error may be involved. This rearrangement joins TRBV3-1 to TRBJ2-6; no reliable D call. Germline CDR1 is LGHDT and CDR2 is YNNKEL (reference sequence). CDR3 length: 14 residues. The CDR3 nucleotides are TGTACCAGCAGCACCCCCTCTGGGGCCAACGTCCTGACTTTC. As protein: CTSSTPSGANVLTF.